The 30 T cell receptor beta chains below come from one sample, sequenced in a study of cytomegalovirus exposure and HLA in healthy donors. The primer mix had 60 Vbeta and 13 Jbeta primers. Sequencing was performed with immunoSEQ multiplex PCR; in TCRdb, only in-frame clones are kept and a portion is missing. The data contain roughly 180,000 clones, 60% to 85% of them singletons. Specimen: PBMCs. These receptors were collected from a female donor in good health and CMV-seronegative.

The DNA of the CDR3 is TGTGCCAGCAGTTTAACGGGGGTCCACGAGCAGTACTTC. This translates into CASSLTGVHEQYF. V is TRBV28 and J is TRBJ2-7, with D possibly being TRBD2 (6 bases). Germline CDR1 reads MDHEN; CDR2 reads SYDVKM. V gave up 2 bases and J gave up 5 bases, with 10 bases separating them. The CDR3 spans 13 residues. Full variable domain (missing parts from reference TRBV28 and TRBJ2-7): DVKVTQSSRYLVKRTGEKVFLECVQDMDHENMFWYRQDPGLGLRLIYFSYDVKMKEKGDIPEGYSVSREKKERFSLILESASTNQTSMYLCASSLTGVHEQYFGPGTRLTVT.

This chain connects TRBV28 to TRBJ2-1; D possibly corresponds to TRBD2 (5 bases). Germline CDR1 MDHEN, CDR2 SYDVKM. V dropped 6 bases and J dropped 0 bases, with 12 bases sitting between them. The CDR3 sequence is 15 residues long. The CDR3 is CASSPSGGSYNEQFF. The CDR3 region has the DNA TGTGCCAGCAGCCCCAGCGGCGGCTCCTACAATGAGCAGTTCTTC.

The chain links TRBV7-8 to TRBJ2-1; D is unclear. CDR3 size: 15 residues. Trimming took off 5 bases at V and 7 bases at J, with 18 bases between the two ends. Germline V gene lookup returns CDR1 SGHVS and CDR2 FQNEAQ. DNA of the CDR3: TGTGCCAGCAGCGAACGTACTGGTTCGCCTAATGAGCAGTTCTTC. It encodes CASSERTGSPNEQFF.

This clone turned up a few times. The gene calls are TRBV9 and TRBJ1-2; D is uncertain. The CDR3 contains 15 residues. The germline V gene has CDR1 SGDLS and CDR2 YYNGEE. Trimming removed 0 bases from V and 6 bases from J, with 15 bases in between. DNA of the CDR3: TGTGCCAGCAGCGTAGGGGCAGCGGGGAGGGATGGCTACACCTTC. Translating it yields CASSVGAAGRDGYTF.

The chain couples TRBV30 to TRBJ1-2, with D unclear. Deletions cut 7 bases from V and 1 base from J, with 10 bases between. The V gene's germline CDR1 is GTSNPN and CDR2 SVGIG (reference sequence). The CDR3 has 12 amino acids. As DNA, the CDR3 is TGTGCCTCGCGTCCCGATAACTATGGCTACACCTTC. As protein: CASRPDNYGYTF. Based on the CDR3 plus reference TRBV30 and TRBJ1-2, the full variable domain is SQTIHQWPATLVQPVGSPLSLECTVEGTSNPNLYWYRQAAGRGLQLLFYSVGIGQISSEVPQNLSASRPQDRQFILSSKKLLLSDSGFYLCASRPDNYGYTFGSGTRLTVV.

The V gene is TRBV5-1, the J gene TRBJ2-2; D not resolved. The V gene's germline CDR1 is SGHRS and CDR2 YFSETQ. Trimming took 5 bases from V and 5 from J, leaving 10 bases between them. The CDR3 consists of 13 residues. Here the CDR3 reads CASRTKVTGELFF. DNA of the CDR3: TGCGCCAGCAGGACAAAAGTTACCGGGGAGCTGTTTTTT.

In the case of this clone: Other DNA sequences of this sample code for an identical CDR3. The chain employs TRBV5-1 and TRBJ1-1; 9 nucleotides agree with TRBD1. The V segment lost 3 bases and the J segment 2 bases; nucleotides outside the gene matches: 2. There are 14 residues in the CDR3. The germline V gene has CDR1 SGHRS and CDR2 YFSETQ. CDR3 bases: TGCGCCAGCAGCTCGGGACAGGGAAACACTGAAGCTTTCTTT. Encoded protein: CASSSGQGNTEAFF.

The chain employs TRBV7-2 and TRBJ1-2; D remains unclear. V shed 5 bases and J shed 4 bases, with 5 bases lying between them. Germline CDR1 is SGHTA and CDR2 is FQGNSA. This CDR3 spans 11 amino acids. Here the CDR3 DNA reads TGTGCCAGCAGCCCCGGCTATGGCTACACCTTC. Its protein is CASSPGYGYTF.

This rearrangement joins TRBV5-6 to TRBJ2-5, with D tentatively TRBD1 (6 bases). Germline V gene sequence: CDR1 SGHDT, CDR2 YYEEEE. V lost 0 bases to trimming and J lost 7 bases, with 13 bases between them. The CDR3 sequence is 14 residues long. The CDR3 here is CASSLGTVEGTQYF. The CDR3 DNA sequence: TGTGCCAGCAGCTTGGGGACAGTAGAGGGGACCCAGTACTTC.

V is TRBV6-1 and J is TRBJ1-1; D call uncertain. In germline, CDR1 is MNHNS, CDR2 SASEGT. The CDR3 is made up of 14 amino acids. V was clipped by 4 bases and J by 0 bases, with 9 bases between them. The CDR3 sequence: CASSAGGLNTEAFF. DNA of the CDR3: TGTGCCAGCAGTGCTGGAGGGCTGAACACTGAAGCTTTCTTT.

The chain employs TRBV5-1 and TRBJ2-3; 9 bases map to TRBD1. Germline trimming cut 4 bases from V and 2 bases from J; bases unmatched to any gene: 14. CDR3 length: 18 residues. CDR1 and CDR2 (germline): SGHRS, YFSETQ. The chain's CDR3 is CASSRGQGGLEFTDTQYF. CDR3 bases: TGCGCCAGCAGCCGGGGACAGGGCGGACTGGAGTTCACAGATACGCAGTATTTT.

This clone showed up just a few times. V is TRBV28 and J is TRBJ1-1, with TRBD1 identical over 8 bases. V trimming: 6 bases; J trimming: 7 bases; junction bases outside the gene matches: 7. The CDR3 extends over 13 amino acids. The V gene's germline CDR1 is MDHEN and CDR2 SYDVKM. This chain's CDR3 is CASRQRTGLEAFF. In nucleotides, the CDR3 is TGTGCCAGCAGGCAAAGGACAGGGCTTGAAGCTTTCTTT.

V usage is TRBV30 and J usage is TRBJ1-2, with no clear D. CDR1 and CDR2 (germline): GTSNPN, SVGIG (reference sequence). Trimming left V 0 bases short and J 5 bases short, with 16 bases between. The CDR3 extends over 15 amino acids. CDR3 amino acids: CAWSVPAARSYGYTF. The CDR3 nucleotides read TGTGCCTGGAGTGTACCGGCTGCGCGGTCTTATGGCTACACCTTC.

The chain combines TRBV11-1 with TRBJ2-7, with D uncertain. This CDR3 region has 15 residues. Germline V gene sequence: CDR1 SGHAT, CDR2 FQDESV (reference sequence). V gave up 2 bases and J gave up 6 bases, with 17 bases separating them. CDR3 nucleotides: TGTGCCAGCAGCTTAAGGCGGCAGACGATTTCCGAGCAGTACTTC. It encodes CASSLRRQTISEQYF. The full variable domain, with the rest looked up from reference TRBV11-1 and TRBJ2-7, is EAEVAQSPRYKITEKSQAVAFWCDPISGHATLYWYRQILGQGPELLVQFQDESVVDDSQLPKDRFSAERLKGVDSTLKIQPAELGDSAMYLCASSLRRQTISEQYFGPGTRLTVT.

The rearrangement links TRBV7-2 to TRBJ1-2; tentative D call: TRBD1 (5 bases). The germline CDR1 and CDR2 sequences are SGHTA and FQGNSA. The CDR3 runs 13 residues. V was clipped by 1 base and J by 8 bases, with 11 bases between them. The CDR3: CASSLGLAGGYTF. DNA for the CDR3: TGTGCCAGCAGCTTAGGCCTCGCAGGGGGCTACACCTTC.

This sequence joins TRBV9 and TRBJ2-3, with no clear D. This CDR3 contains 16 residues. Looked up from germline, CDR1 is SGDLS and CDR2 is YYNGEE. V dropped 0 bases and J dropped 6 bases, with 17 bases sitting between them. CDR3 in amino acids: CASSVDPSGLADTQYF. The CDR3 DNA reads TGTGCCAGCAGCGTAGATCCTTCGGGTCTCGCCGATACGCAGTATTTT. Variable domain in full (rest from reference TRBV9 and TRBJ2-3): DSGVTQTPKHLITATGQRVTLRCSPRSGDLSVYWYQQSLDQGLQFLIQYYNGEERAKGNILERFSAQQFPDLHSELNLSSLELGDSALYFCASSVDPSGLADTQYFGPGTRLTVL.

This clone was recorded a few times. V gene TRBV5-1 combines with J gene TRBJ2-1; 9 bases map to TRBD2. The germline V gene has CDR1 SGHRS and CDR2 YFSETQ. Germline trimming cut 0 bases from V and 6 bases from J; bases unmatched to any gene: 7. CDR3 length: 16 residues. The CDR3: CASSLEPAGGRNEQFF. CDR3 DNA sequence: TGCGCCAGCAGCTTGGAGCCAGCGGGGGGACGCAATGAGCAGTTCTTC. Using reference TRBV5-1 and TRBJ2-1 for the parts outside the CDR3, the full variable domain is KAGVTQTPRYLIKTRGQQVTLSCSPISGHRSVSWYQQTPGQGLQFLFEYFSETQRNKGNFPGRFSGRQFSNSRSEMNVSTLELGDSALYLCASSLEPAGGRNEQFFGPGTRLTVL.

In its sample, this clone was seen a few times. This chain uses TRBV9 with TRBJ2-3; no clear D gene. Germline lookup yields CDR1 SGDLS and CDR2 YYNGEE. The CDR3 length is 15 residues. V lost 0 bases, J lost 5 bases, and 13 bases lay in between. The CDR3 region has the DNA TGTGCCAGCAGCGTAGGAACCCCAGTCGTAGATACGCAGTATTTT. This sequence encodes CASSVGTPVVDTQYF.

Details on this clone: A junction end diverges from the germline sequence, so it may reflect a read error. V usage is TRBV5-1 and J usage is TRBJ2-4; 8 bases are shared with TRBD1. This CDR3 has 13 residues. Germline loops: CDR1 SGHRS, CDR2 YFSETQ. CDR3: CASSLDRGNSQYF. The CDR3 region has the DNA TGCGCCAGCAGCTTGGACAGGGGGAACAGTCAGTACTTC.

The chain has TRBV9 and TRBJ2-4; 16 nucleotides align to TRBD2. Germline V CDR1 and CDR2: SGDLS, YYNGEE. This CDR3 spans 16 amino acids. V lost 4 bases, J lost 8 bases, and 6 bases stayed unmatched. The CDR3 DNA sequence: TGTGCCAGCAGCATAGGGACTAGCGGGAGGGCCGACATTCAGTACTTC. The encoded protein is CASSIGTSGRADIQYF.

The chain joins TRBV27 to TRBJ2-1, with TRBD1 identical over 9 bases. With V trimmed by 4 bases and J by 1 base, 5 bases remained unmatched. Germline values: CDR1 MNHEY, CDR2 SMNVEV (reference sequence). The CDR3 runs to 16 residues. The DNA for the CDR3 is TGTGCCAGCAGTTACAGGGGGCGTTGGTCCTACAATGAGCAGTTCTTC. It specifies CASSYRGRWSYNEQFF.

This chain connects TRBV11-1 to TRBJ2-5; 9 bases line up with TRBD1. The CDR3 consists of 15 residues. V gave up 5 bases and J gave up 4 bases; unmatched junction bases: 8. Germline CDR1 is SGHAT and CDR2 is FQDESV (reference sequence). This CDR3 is CASSTGGTGIETQYF. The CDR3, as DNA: TGTGCCAGCAGCACCGGCGGGACAGGGATAGAGACCCAGTACTTC.

Written as DNA, the CDR3 is TGCGCCAGCAGCTTGGCCGCAGATACGCAGTATTTT. This encodes CASSLAADTQYF. This chain joins TRBV5-1 and TRBJ2-3, with unresolved D. Germline assignment: CDR1 SGHRS and CDR2 YFSETQ. Trimming took 0 bases from V and 4 from J, leaving 3 bases between them. The CDR3 sequence is 12 residues long.

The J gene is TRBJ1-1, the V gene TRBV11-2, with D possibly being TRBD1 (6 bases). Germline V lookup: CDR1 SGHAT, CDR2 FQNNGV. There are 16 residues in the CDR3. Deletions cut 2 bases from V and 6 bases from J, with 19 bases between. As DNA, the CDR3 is TGTGCCAGCAGCTTACCCGCACAGGGATGGGCGGCTGAAGCTTTCTTT. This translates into CASSLPAQGWAAEAFF.

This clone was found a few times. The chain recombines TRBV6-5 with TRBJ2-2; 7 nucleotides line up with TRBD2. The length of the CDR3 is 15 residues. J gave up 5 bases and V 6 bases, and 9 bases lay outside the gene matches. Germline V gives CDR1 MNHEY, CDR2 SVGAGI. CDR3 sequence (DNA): TGTGCCAGCAGGCCGGGCGGGAGAAGAACCGGGGAGCTGTTTTTT. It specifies CASRPGGRRTGELFF.

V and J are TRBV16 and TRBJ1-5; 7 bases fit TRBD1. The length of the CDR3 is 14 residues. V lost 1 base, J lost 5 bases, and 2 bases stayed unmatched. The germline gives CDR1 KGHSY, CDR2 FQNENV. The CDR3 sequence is CASSQLDRDQPQHF. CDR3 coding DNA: TGTGCCAGCAGCCAATTAGACAGGGATCAGCCCCAGCATTTT.

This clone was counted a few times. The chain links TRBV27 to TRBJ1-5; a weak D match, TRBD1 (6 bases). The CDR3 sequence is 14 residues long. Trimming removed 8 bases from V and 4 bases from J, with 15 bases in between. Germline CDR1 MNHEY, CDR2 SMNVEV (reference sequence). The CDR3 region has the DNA TGTGCCAGCGCAAGGGGAGGGGGGAATCAGCCCCAGCATTTT. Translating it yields CASARGGGNQPQHF.

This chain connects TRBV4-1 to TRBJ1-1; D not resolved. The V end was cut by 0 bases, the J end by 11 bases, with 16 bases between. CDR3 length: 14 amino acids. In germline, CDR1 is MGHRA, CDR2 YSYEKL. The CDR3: CASSQDGLLRGAFF. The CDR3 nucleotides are TGCGCCAGCAGCCAAGATGGTCTTCTCCGAGGGGCTTTCTTT.

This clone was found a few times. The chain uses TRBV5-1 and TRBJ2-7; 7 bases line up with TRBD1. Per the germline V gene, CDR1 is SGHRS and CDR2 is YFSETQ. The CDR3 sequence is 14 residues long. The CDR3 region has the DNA TGCGAAGACAGGGCTGCCCCAGGGTTCTACGAGCAGTACTTC. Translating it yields CEDRAAPGFYEQYF.

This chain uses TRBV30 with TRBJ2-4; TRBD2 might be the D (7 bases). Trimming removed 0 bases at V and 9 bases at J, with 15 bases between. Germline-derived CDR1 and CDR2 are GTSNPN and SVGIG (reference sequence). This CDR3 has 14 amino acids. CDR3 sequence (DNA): TGTGCCTGGAGTGTAGGTGGGGGGGCCTTCATTCAGTACTTC. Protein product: CAWSVGGGAFIQYF.